Reported below is one TCR beta chain. In the original analysis: Counts of nucleated cells, estimated from reference gene primer amplification, were obtained. Assay: immunoSEQ multiplex PCR; the TCRdb copy retains only in-frame clones and omits some. That table gives V, J and clone size, and the DNA gave D and trimming. The sample yields under 250,000 clones, roughly 80% seen once. The CDR3 is 13 amino acids. Per the germline V gene, CDR1 is LNHDA and CDR2 is SQIVND (reference sequence). Trimming removed 7 bases from V and 4 bases from J, with 12 bases in between. This sample was included in a study of blood T cell repertoires in COVID-19. About the research overall: Acute and convalescent COVID-19 specimens originated in the United States, Italy and Spain. The cDNA or gDNA used as material had been derived from T cells, B-cell-depleted T cells, or PBMCs.

Enrolled through a virtual design, the participants were between about 18 and 89 years of age and came from fewer than 30 US areas. The origin of this receptor is a man aged 55 to 70 who had recovered from COVID-19. The chain recombines TRBV19 with TRBJ2-3, with D maybe TRBD1 (5 bases). Sequencing was carried out using PBMCs or T cells enriched from blood (not recorded which). In DNA form, the CDR3 reads TGTGCCAGTAAACCCCAGGGATCAGATACGCAGTATTTT. It specifies CASKPQGSDTQYF.